These T cell receptor beta chains were read from a single sample in a study of graft-versus-host responses after intestinal transplantation. This table comes from immunoSEQ multiplex PCR, and its TCRdb copy is limited to in-frame clones, with some not included. Among about 43,000 clones, around 96% were seen once, and the ten largest hold around 1.4%. The sample here was PBMCs, taken more than 310 days after intestinal transplant. These TCRs come from a human patient who received an intestinal transplant, so some T cells may come from the graft donor. Each CDR3 is given with its conserved first and last residue. A D gene is named only where the DNA matches it firmly.

d_call j_call v_call cdr3_aa
- TRBJ2-4 TRBV19 CASRGPTSLNIQYF
- TRBJ1-1 TRBV10-3 CAISESRSPTAEPAFF
- TRBJ2-3 TRBV6-5 CASRPGLTDTQYF
TRBD1 TRBJ1-5 TRBV4-1 CASSQDRTGYQPQHF
- TRBJ2-1 TRBV29-1 CSGGDFSYNEQFF
- TRBJ2-1 TRBV7-3 CASSSQKRGEQFF
TRBD2 TRBJ2-2 TRBV4-1 CASSQVIAGASFF
TRBD1 TRBJ1-1 TRBV5-1 CASSLGTENTEAFF
- TRBJ2-5 TRBV6-5 CASSSRAEETQYF
TRBD2 TRBJ2-1 TRBV11-2 CASSLDYPARTSGGVNEQFF
- TRBJ2-1 TRBV14 CASSQDTLAATYNEQFF
- - TRBV6-6 CASRPGGLYEQYF
- TRBJ2-1 TRBV11-3 CASSFGPSSYNEQFF
- TRBJ2-3 TRBV27 CASSSPSREDTQYF
- TRBJ2-1 TRBV28 CASSTFREQFF
- TRBJ1-3 TRBV19 CASSIEELSGNTIYF
- TRBJ2-7 TRBV13 CASSYRDNTYEQYF
TRBD1 TRBJ2-2 TRBV5-1 CASSSLDRTGGELFF
- TRBJ2-7 TRBV6-5 CASSDLYRANEQYF
- TRBJ2-7 TRBV5-6 CASTSSATYEQYF
- TRBJ1-1 TRBV9 CASSEPRDVPTGNTEAFF
- TRBJ2-3 TRBV7-3 CASSFGSTDTQYF
- TRBJ2-3 TRBV19 CASSIRESDTQYF
TRBD1 TRBJ1-5 TRBV4-1 CASSQVRWDRARGFSNQPQHF
- TRBJ2-1 TRBV7-3 CASSFRRSDEQFF
TRBD2 TRBJ2-1 TRBV4-1 CASSHGTSGNEQFF
TRBD1 TRBJ2-5 TRBV29-1 CSVESGQGETQYF
- TRBJ2-7 TRBV6-6 CASSYSLTGSPYEQYF
- TRBJ2-2 TRBV5-1 CASSLPPPHDTGELFF